The rows below give T cell receptor beta chains drawn from one sample of a study of cytomegalovirus exposure and HLA in healthy donors. The assay was immunoSEQ multiplex PCR, and TCRdb's table has in-frame clones only and misses some. This table has approximately 140,000 clones, around 60% appearing once. The sample was PBMCs. The origin of the receptors is a woman aged 60-70 years in good health and CMV-seropositive. Both conserved end residues are part of each CDR3. A D gene is named only where the DNA matches it firmly. For some rows the clone size is stated as once, few or many, or as a class when expanded; others skip it.

V gene	D gene	clone size	J gene	CDR3 length	CDR3 protein	CDR3 DNA
TRBV29-1	TRBD1	.	TRBJ2-1	14	CSVEAGTGYNEQFF	TGCAGCGTTGAAGCTGGGACAGGGTACAATGAGCAGTTCTTC
TRBV5-4	TRBD2	.	TRBJ2-3	14	CAGQAGGGTGTQYF	TGTGCCGGCCAAGCGGGAGGGGGCACAGGTACGCAGTATTTT
TRBV11-3	TRBD1	.	TRBJ2-7	14	CASSLGGQVYEQYF	TGTGCCAGCAGCTTAGGGGGACAGGTTTACGAGCAGTACTTC
TRBV11-2	.	few	TRBJ2-3	14	CASSPGLSTDTQYF	TGTGCCAGCAGCCCGGGACTGAGCACAGATACGCAGTATTTT
TRBV7-2	TRBD1	.	TRBJ1-2	15	CASSSPGQGVYGYTF	TGTGCCAGCAGCTCCCCGGGACAGGGGGTATATGGCTACACCTTC
TRBV30	TRBD2	few	TRBJ2-3	15	CAWTPSGVSTDTQYF	TGTGCCTGGACCCCTAGCGGGGTAAGCACAGATACGCAGTATTTT
TRBV6-1	.	.	TRBJ1-2	15	CASSEQAGTGYGYTF	TGTGCCAGCAGTGAACAAGCGGGGACCGGCTATGGCTACACCTTC
TRBV9	.	few	TRBJ2-3	16	CASSPQPSTSADTQYF	TGTGCCAGCAGCCCTCAACCCTCGACTAGTGCAGATACGCAGTATTTT
TRBV4-1	TRBD2	few	TRBJ2-7	15	CASSSGSGRDPEQYF	TGCGCCAGCAGCTCCGGGAGCGGGAGGGACCCCGAGCAGTACTTC
TRBV6-5	TRBD1	.	TRBJ1-1	16	CASSYSPGGRVTEAFF	TGTGCCAGCAGTTACTCCCCAGGGGGCAGGGTAACTGAAGCTTTCTTT
TRBV7-7	.	.	TRBJ1-1	15	CASSPLQGSNTEAFF	TGTGCTAGCAGCCCCCTACAGGGTTCAAACACTGAAGCTTTCTTT
TRBV14	TRBD1	.	TRBJ2-6	18	CASSQDWGQGAGANVLTF	TGTGCCAGCAGCCAAGATTGGGGACAGGGGGCTGGGGCCAACGTCCTGACTTTC
TRBV19	TRBD2	.	TRBJ2-1	16	CASSIGLAGIYNEQFF	TGTGCCAGTAGTATTGGCCTAGCGGGAATATACAATGAGCAGTTCTTC
TRBV28	TRBD1	few	TRBJ1-2	17	CASSSYHGTGGAPGYTF	TGTGCCAGCAGTTCCTATCACGGCACAGGGGGCGCGCCCGGCTACACCTTC
TRBV19	TRBD2	few	TRBJ2-3	15	CASSPSGRERDTQYF	TGTGCCAGTAGTCCTAGCGGGAGGGAAAGAGATACGCAGTATTTT
TRBV11-2	.	few	TRBJ2-5	14	CASSLTGLQETQYF	TGTGCCAGCAGCCTAACAGGATTACAAGAGACCCAGTACTTC
TRBV30	.	.	TRBJ1-2	16	CAWANEGVHLNYGYTF	TGTGCCTGGGCCAATGAGGGGGTCCACCTTAACTATGGCTACACCTTC
TRBV5-4	TRBD2	.	TRBJ2-5	16	CASSLDIAGGPETQYF	TGTGCCAGCAGCTTGGATATAGCGGGAGGGCCAGAGACCCAGTACTTC
TRBV28	.	.	TRBJ1-5	17	CASSLYRLKVSNQPQHF	TGTGCCAGCAGTTTATATCGCCTAAAAGTTAGCAATCAGCCCCAGCATTTT
TRBV5-5	.	.	TRBJ2-6	16	CASSLLGASGANVLTF	TGTGCCAGCAGCTTGCTGGGGGCCTCTGGGGCCAACGTCCTGACTTTC
TRBV28	TRBD1	few	TRBJ1-1	14	CASSSGTGYTEAFF	TGTGCCAGCAGTTCCGGGACAGGATACACTGAAGCTTTCTTT
TRBV28	TRBD2	.	TRBJ2-7	17	CASSLYPPSGRSNEQYF	TGTGCCAGCAGTTTATACCCCCCTAGCGGGAGAAGCAACGAGCAGTACTTC
TRBV30	TRBD2	.	TRBJ2-1	18	CAWTGTSGRAFSYNEQFF	TGTGCCTGGACGGGTACTAGCGGGAGGGCCTTCTCCTACAATGAGCAGTTCTTC
TRBV4-3	TRBD2	.	TRBJ2-3	17	CASSQEGSSGVTDTQYF	TGCGCCAGCAGCCAAGAAGGATCTAGCGGGGTCACAGATACGCAGTATTTT
TRBV28	.	.	TRBJ1-1	15	CASSLLGVSNTEAFF	TGTGCCAGCAGTTTATTAGGGGTCTCGAACACTGAAGCTTTCTTT
TRBV5-1	.	.	TRBJ1-1	14	CASSLAGMNTEAFF	TGCGCCAGCAGCTTGGCCGGTATGAACACTGAAGCTTTCTTT
TRBV5-1	TRBD2	once	TRBJ2-7	16	CASRTLSGRGAYEQYF	TGCGCCAGCAGGACCCTTAGCGGGAGGGGGGCCTACGAGCAGTACTTC
TRBV7-2	.	.	TRBJ1-2	16	CASSLKQTPTNYGYTF	TGTGCCAGCAGCCTTAAACAGACACCAACTAACTATGGCTACACCTTC
TRBV6-1	.	.	TRBJ2-3	14	CASRTLQGSDTQYF	TGTGCCAGCAGGACCTTACAGGGTTCAGATACGCAGTATTTT
TRBV5-1	.	.	TRBJ2-1	15	CASGKPGVSYNEQFF	TGCGCCAGCGGCAAACCAGGGGTCTCCTACAATGAGCAGTTCTTC
TRBV9	.	.	TRBJ2-7	13	CASSVGLAGEQYF	TGTGCCAGCAGCGTAGGGCTAGCCGGCGAGCAGTACTTC
TRBV11-2	TRBD2	once	TRBJ2-7	15	CASSSETGGYYEQYF	TGTGCCAGCAGCTCCGAGACGGGAGGGTACTACGAGCAGTACTTC
TRBV18	.	.	TRBJ2-3	13	CASSPAAADTQYF	TGTGCCAGCTCACCAGCGGCAGCGGATACGCAGTATTTT
TRBV5-1	TRBD2	.	TRBJ2-1	16	CASRRDGLASYNEQFF	TGCGCCAGCAGAAGGGACGGACTAGCCTCCTACAATGAGCAGTTCTTC
TRBV7-3	.	.	TRBJ2-7	14	CASSLLGGSYEQYF	TGTGCCAGCAGCTTACTGGGGGGTTCCTACGAGCAGTACTTC